The 26 T cell receptor beta chains presented below share a single source sample, sequenced in a study of T cell responses to AZD1222 COVID-19 vaccine. Assay: immunoSEQ multiplex PCR; the TCRdb copy retains only in-frame clones and omits some. This table has some 97,000 clones, about 89% appearing once. The input for sequencing was peripheral blood, taken on day 0 of AZD1222 vaccination. These TCRs come from an adult in good health.

This rearrangement joins TRBV11-2 to TRBJ2-1, with 10 bases that match TRBD2. The J segment lost 3 bases and the V segment lost 1 base, leaving 3 bases of the junction unmatched. CDR3 length: 16 amino acids. Germline-derived CDR1 and CDR2 are SGHAT and FQNNGV. CDR3 sequence reads: CASSLVLAGYYNEQFF. For the CDR3, the DNA is TGTGCCAGCAGCTTAGTACTAGCGGGATACTACAATGAGCAGTTCTTC.

This clone has only one observation. The chain employs TRBV9 and TRBJ1-1, with D perhaps matching TRBD1 (5 bases). V lost 0 bases to trimming and J lost 4 bases, with 19 bases between them. The CDR3 extends over 17 amino acids. Germline values: CDR1 SGDLS, CDR2 YYNGEE. As DNA, the CDR3 is TGTGCCAGCAGCGTAGAATCCTTTTTCAGGGCGGGCACTGAAGCTTTCTTT. This gives the protein CASSVESFFRAGTEAFF.

The rearrangement joins TRBV18 to TRBJ1-5; 9 bases fit TRBD1. Germline V gives CDR1 KGHSH, CDR2 LQKENI. The J segment lost 5 bases and the V segment lost 6 bases, leaving 5 bases of the junction unmatched. The CDR3 has 14 residues. The CDR3 DNA follows: TGTGCCAGCTCCCGGACAGGGGAGGATCAGCCCCAGCATTTT. Translating it yields CASSRTGEDQPQHF. Using reference TRBV18 and TRBJ1-5 for the parts outside the CDR3, the full variable domain is NAGVMQNPRHLVRRRGQEARLRCSPMKGHSHVYWYRQLPEEGLKFMVYLQKENIIDESGMPKERFSAEFPKEGPSILRIQQVVRGDSAAYFCASSRTGEDQPQHFGDGTRLSIL.

This chain connects TRBV4-2 to TRBJ2-3; 14 bases are a match to TRBD2. CDR1 is LGHNA and CDR2 is YNFKEQ in the germline V gene. CDR3 size: 18 residues. With 2 bases clipped from V and 0 bases from J, the junction kept 4 bases outside the gene matches. The CDR3, as DNA: TGTGCCAGCAGCCAATCGGGACTAGCGGGAGATAGCACAGATACGCAGTATTTT. Amino acid sequence: CASSQSGLAGDSTDTQYF.

The chain uses TRBV5-1 and TRBJ2-1; TRBD2 agrees at 9 bases. Germline assignment: CDR1 SGHRS and CDR2 YFSETQ. V shed 0 bases, J shed 2 bases, and the junction held 9 bases outside the gene matches. The CDR3 runs 18 residues. The CDR3 region is CASSLVGSGRGAYNEQFF. In nucleotides, the CDR3 is TGCGCCAGCAGCTTGGTGGGTAGCGGGAGAGGAGCCTACAATGAGCAGTTCTTC.

The V call is TRBV7-9, the J call TRBJ1-2; no clear D. The ends were cut back, 5 bases at V and 6 bases at J, with 13 bases in the middle. This CDR3 contains 13 residues. Germline V gives CDR1 SEHNR, CDR2 FQNEAQ (reference sequence). CDR3 sequence reads: CASSPTRENGYTF. The DNA for the CDR3 is TGTGCCAGCAGCCCCACGCGGGAGAATGGCTACACCTTC.

This chain links TRBV5-8 with TRBJ2-2, with D tentatively TRBD1 (6 bases). From germline, CDR1 is SGHTS and CDR2 YDEGEE. Trimming shortened V by 3 bases and J by 2 bases, and 11 bases separated the two germline ends. This CDR3 contains 15 residues. The CDR3 DNA reads as TGTGCCAGCAGCTCCACAGGGCTTAACACCGGGGAGCTGTTTTTT. Amino acids: CASSSTGLNTGELFF.

This clone is a singleton in its sample. CDR3 nucleotide sequence: TGTGCCTGGAGTGTACATCGACAGGCCGAGCAGTTCTTC. Its translation is CAWSVHRQAEQFF. The chain uses TRBV30 and TRBJ2-1; possible D gene TRBD1, 6 bases. In germline, CDR1 is GTSNPN, CDR2 SVGIG (reference sequence). The CDR3 sequence is 13 residues long. The ends were cut back, 0 bases at V and 10 bases at J, with 13 bases in the middle. The whole variable domain, filled in from reference TRBV30 and TRBJ2-1, reads SQTIHQWPATLVQPVGSPLSLECTVEGTSNPNLYWYRQAAGRGLQLLFYSVGIGQISSEVPQNLSASRPQDRQFILSSKKLLLSDSGFYLCAWSVHRQAEQFFGPGTRLTVL.

The chain is built from TRBV11-3 and TRBJ1-1; TRBD1 matches at 7 bases. The CDR3 runs 13 residues. V shed 5 bases, J shed 7 bases, and the junction held 7 bases outside the gene matches. Germline CDR1 reads SGHNT; CDR2 reads YENEEA. This CDR3 reads CASSTHRGVEAFF. For the CDR3, the DNA is TGTGCCAGCAGCACCCACAGGGGAGTTGAAGCTTTCTTT.

This rearrangement joins TRBV10-3 to TRBJ1-2; D possibly corresponds to TRBD1 (6 bases). The CDR3 totals 11 residues. The germline CDR1 and CDR2 sequences are ENHRY and SYGVKD. Trimming shortened V by 8 bases and J by 8 bases, and 12 bases separated the two germline ends. CDR3 nucleotide sequence: TGTGCCATCGGGCAGGGGAAAGGCTACACCTTC. Translating it yields CAIGQGKGYTF.

This rearrangement joins TRBV4-2 to TRBJ2-1; 12 bases map to TRBD2. The germline V gene has CDR1 LGHNA and CDR2 YNFKEQ. J gave up 15 bases and V 0 bases, and 9 bases lay outside the gene matches. The CDR3 consists of 15 residues. The DNA of the CDR3 is TGTGCCAGCAGCCAAGATCTAACTAGCGGGAGGAGGTGGTTCTTC. It yields the protein CASSQDLTSGRRWFF.

The chain carries TRBV6-5 and TRBJ1-2, with 11 nucleotides matching TRBD1. CDR3 size: 15 residues. The J segment lost 5 bases and the V segment lost 6 bases, leaving 8 bases of the junction unmatched. Germline V gene data show CDR1 as MNHEY and CDR2 as SVGAGI. CDR3 amino acids: CASSPDRGPVYGYTF. CDR3 sequence (DNA): TGTGCCAGCAGCCCGGACAGGGGGCCTGTTTATGGCTACACCTTC.

This chain uses TRBV6-5 with TRBJ1-1; D possibly corresponds to TRBD1 (6 bases). Per the germline V gene, CDR1 is MNHEY and CDR2 is SVGAGI. CDR3 length: 16 residues. V was trimmed by 1 base and J by 0 bases, leaving 12 bases between them. In nucleotides, the CDR3 is TGTGCCAGCAGTTACTTGGGGGCAGAATTGAACACTGAAGCTTTCTTT. Its translation: CASSYLGAELNTEAFF.

The rearrangement uses TRBV19 and TRBJ1-2; perhaps TRBD1 as D (6 bases). V was shortened by 5 bases and J by 2 bases, with 15 bases between the two germline ends. CDR1 and CDR2 (germline): LNHDA, SQIVND (reference sequence). This CDR3 is 15 amino acids long. CDR3 protein: CASSVVGTLNYGYTF. The CDR3 DNA reads TGTGCCAGTAGTGTAGTGGGGACACTGAACTATGGCTACACCTTC.

The chain is built from TRBV7-2 and TRBJ2-1; 11 bases align to TRBD2. The CDR3 length is 15 residues. V shed 3 bases and J 6 bases; nucleotides not matched to a gene: 4. Germline V gene lookup returns CDR1 SGHTA and CDR2 FQGNSA. The CDR3 bases are TGTGCCAGCAGCTTTAGCGGGGGGGCGTCCAATGAGCAGTTCTTC. Translated: CASSFSGGASNEQFF. Filled out from reference TRBV7-2 and TRBJ2-1, the complete variable domain reads GAGVSQSPSNKVTEKGKDVELRCDPISGHTALYWYRQSLGQGLEFLIYFQGNSAPDKSGLPSDRFSAERTGGSVSTLTIQRTQQEDSAVYLCASSFSGGASNEQFFGPGTRLTVL.

The chain combines TRBV5-8 with TRBJ1-1; no clear D. The CDR3 extends over 14 amino acids. Trimming left V 4 bases short and J 1 base short, with 11 bases between. Germline CDR1 is SGHTS and CDR2 is YDEGEE. For the CDR3, the DNA is TGTGCCAGCAGCACCCGGGTGGCGAACACTGAAGCTTTCTTT. Translation: CASSTRVANTEAFF.

This chain joins TRBV13 and TRBJ1-6, with TRBD1 matching over 9 bases. This CDR3 comprises 13 residues. Germline CDR1 reads PRHDT; CDR2 reads FYEKMQ (reference sequence). J lost 10 bases, V lost 5 bases, and 3 bases had no gene match. The CDR3 coding sequence is TGTGCCAGCAGCCGGGACAGGGTCTCACCCCTCCACTTT. Amino acid sequence: CASSRDRVSPLHF.

The rearrangement uses TRBV7-9 and TRBJ2-1; 8 bases fit TRBD2. Trimming took 4 bases from V and 2 from J; bases not matched to a gene: 4. The CDR3 length is 15 residues. Germline CDR1 SEHNR, CDR2 FQNEAQ (reference sequence). The CDR3 nucleotides read TGTGCCAGCAGCTCTATAGCGGGAACCTACAATGAGCAGTTCTTC. Translating gives CASSSIAGTYNEQFF.

As to this clone: One end of the junction is discordant with germline, which a read error may explain. The sample holds other DNA sequences that translate to the same CDR3. The CDR3: CASSPQGTEAFF. The CDR3 nucleotides are TGTGCCAGCTCGCCACAGGGGACTGAAGCTTTCTTT. The chain has TRBV18 and TRBJ1-1, with 7 nucleotides matching TRBD1. The CDR3 has 12 residues. Germline V lookup: CDR1 KGHSH, CDR2 LQKENI.

The chain couples TRBV10-1 to TRBJ2-3; 7 nucleotides agree with TRBD2. Germline trimming cut 6 bases from V and 3 bases from J; bases unmatched to any gene: 3. CDR3 size: 13 residues. Germline V gene sequence: CDR1 WNHNN, CDR2 SYGVQD (reference sequence). CDR3 amino acids: CASSQGGTDTQYF. For the CDR3, the DNA is TGCGCCAGCAGCCAGGGAGGGACAGATACGCAGTATTTT.

This CDR3 is CASSTPGTPYGYTF. CDR3 in DNA: TGTGCCAGCAGTACTCCCGGGACCCCTTATGGCTACACCTTC. This sequence joins TRBV6-5 and TRBJ1-2; D is perhaps TRBD1 (5 bases). V lost 5 bases and J 5 bases, leaving 15 bases between the germline ends. Germline loops: CDR1 MNHEY, CDR2 SVGAGI. The CDR3 extends over 14 amino acids.

The chain uses TRBV11-3 and TRBJ2-3, with unresolved D. Trimming took off 0 bases at V and 1 base at J, with 5 bases between the two ends. The CDR3 loop spans 14 amino acids. Per germline, CDR1 SGHNT and CDR2 YENEEA. CDR3 protein: CASSLDGRTDTQYF. CDR3 sequence (DNA): TGTGCCAGCAGCTTAGACGGACGCACAGATACGCAGTATTTT.

In this sample, this clone turned up once. The rearrangement uses TRBV6-5 and TRBJ1-2; D not resolved. Germline CDR1 is MNHEY and CDR2 is SVGAGI. The V end lost 4 bases, the J end lost 1 base, and 7 bases lay between the germline ends. The CDR3 spans 13 residues. CDR3 sequence (DNA): TGTGCCAGCAGTTTCCAGGATAACTATGGCTACACCTTC. Protein product: CASSFQDNYGYTF.

This sequence joins TRBV7-6 and TRBJ2-1; possibly TRBD2 for D (6 bases). The CDR3 consists of 16 residues. Trimming removed 5 bases from V and 7 bases from J, with 21 bases in between. The germline V gene has CDR1 SGHVS and CDR2 FNYEAQ. CDR3 amino acids: CASSTPRDSTDNEQFF. The CDR3 DNA is TGTGCCAGCAGCACACCCCGGGACTCCACTGATAATGAGCAGTTCTTC.

The rearrangement links TRBV27 to TRBJ2-3, with 15 positions matching TRBD2. The junction had 15 bases not matched to a gene; V was cut back by 10 bases and J by 4 bases. Germline CDR1 reads MNHEY; CDR2 reads SMNVEV (reference sequence). There are 18 residues in the CDR3. CDR3 protein: CATAGLAGGPAPPDTQYF. CDR3 in DNA: TGTGCCACCGCTGGACTAGCGGGGGGGCCGGCACCCCCAGATACGCAGTATTTT.

This chain links TRBV5-1 with TRBJ1-2, with 9 bases matching TRBD1. V shed 5 bases, J shed 2 bases, and the junction held 7 bases outside the gene matches. The CDR3 covers 15 residues. Germline lookup yields CDR1 SGHRS and CDR2 YFSETQ. The CDR3 sequence is CASRDTGTGNYGYTF. As DNA, the CDR3 is TGCGCCAGCAGGGATACCGGGACAGGGAACTATGGCTACACCTTC.